This is a list of T cell receptor beta chains from one sample in a study of blood T cell repertoires in COVID-19. TCRdb's copy holds only in-frame clones and misses some; the assay was immunoSEQ multiplex PCR. The sample comprises 97,000 or so clones, roughly 82% of which are singletons, and 15% to 20% rests with the top ten. Sample: peripheral blood. The receptors here all came from a man of 80 years or more with acute or convalescent COVID-19. The CDR3 runs from the conserved cysteine through the conserved F or W. A D gene is named only where the DNA matches it firmly. Clone size is stated in some rows and not others, as once, few, many or a class when expanded.

NA | TRBJ2-3 | TRBV7-2 | 16 | TRBD2 | CASSSNRGGGIDTQYF | TGTGCCAGCAGCTCAAATAGGGGCGGGGGGATAGATACGCAGTATTTT
NA | TRBJ1-5 | TRBV6-1 | 16 | NA | CASSVVWENSNQPQHF | TGTGCCAGCAGTGTGGTTTGGGAGAATAGCAATCAGCCCCAGCATTTT
few | TRBJ2-5 | TRBV5-6 | 17 | TRBD2 | CASSSLPQLAGDETQYF | TGTGCCAGCAGCTCCCTCCCCCAACTAGCGGGAGATGAGACCCAGTACTTC
NA | TRBJ1-2 | TRBV20-1 | 11 | TRBD1 | CSARDSYGYTF | TGCAGTGCTCGGGACAGCTATGGCTACACCTTC
NA | TRBJ2-3 | TRBV6-4 | 14 | NA | CASSDSPRGDTQYF | TGTGCCAGCAGTGACTCCCCCCGAGGAGATACGCAGTATTTT
NA | TRBJ2-7 | TRBV7-2 | 14 | TRBD2 | CASSPLAGGGEQYF | TGTGCCAGCAGCCCTTTAGCGGGAGGGGGCGAGCAGTACTTC
many | TRBJ2-1 | TRBV19 | 16 | NA | CASSIEGLSSYNEQFF | TGTGCCAGTAGTATAGAGGGGCTTAGCTCCTACAATGAGCAGTTCTTC
NA | TRBJ2-6 | TRBV18 | 17 | TRBD1 | CASSPNAGGAGANVLTF | TGTGCCAGCTCACCAAACGCAGGGGGCGCTGGGGCCAACGTCCTGACTTTC
NA | TRBJ1-2 | TRBV7-2 | 15 | TRBD1 | CASSYGTESNYGYTF | TGTGCCAGCAGCTACGGGACAGAGTCTAACTATGGCTACACCTTC
NA | TRBJ1-5 | TRBV28 | 17 | TRBD1 | CASSGTGGSLVNQPQHF | TGTGCCAGCTCTGGGACAGGGGGCTCATTGGTCAATCAGCCCCAGCATTTT
NA | TRBJ1-5 | TRBV11-2 | 14 | NA | CASSRGLGNQPQHF | TGTGCCAGCAGCCGAGGGTTGGGTAATCAGCCCCAGCATTTT
many | TRBJ2-1 | TRBV7-8 | 15 | TRBD2 | CASSHLAGGYNEQFF | TGTGCCAGCAGCCATCTAGCGGGTGGATACAATGAGCAGTTCTTC